This entry describes one T cell receptor beta chain. The record originates from a study of blood T cell repertoires in COVID-19. Produced via immunoSEQ multiplex PCR; TCRdb's table is partial and in-frame only. The sample contains 210,000 or so clones, 75% to 85% of which appear only once. There are 15 residues in the CDR3. Trimming pared 1 base from V and 9 bases from J, leaving 13 bases between. The germline CDR1 and CDR2 sequences are LGHDT and YNNKEL (reference sequence). The chain couples TRBV3-1 (or the pseudogene TRBV3-2) to TRBJ1-6; D might be TRBD1 (5 bases). Sequenced: PBMCs or T cells enriched from blood (not recorded which). The receptor's source is a man aged 25 to 40 with acute COVID-19. The CDR3 sequence: CASSQGAGRISPLHF. The CDR3 DNA follows: TGTGCCAGCAGCCAAGGGGCGGGGCGCATTTCACCCCTCCACTTT.